These 14 T cell receptor beta chains came from one sample sequenced in a study of OX40 agonist ivuxolimab in advanced cancers. The repertoire was sequenced with immunoSEQ multiplex PCR; TCRdb's copy has only in-frame clones and lacks some. The table records 95,000 to 100,000 clones, roughly 80% of them present only once. The sample here was CD4+ or CD8+ T cells sorted from blood, taken in a trial of the OX40 agonist ivuxolimab. These receptor sequences come from an adult with an advanced solid tumor such as melanoma, head and neck, liver or kidney cancer.

The V and J genes are TRBV27 and TRBJ2-3; 7 bases are shared with TRBD2. CDR1 and CDR2 (germline): MNHEY, SMNVEV (reference sequence). With 4 bases clipped from V and 0 bases from J, the junction kept 7 bases outside the gene matches. This CDR3 is built from 16 residues. The CDR3 DNA reads TGTGCCAGCAGTTCCCTTTGGGGGGGGAGCACAGATACGCAGTATTTT. The encoded protein is CASSSLWGGSTDTQYF.

This clone was detected only once. The chain recombines TRBV28 with TRBJ1-2, with unresolved D. The ends were cut back, 3 bases at V and 4 bases at J, with 3 bases in the middle. The CDR3 spans 11 residues. Germline CDR1 is MDHEN and CDR2 is SYDVKM. CDR3 in DNA: TGTGCCAGCAGTTTTCGCTATGGCTACACCTTC. It encodes CASSFRYGYTF.

The rearrangement joins TRBV4-3 to TRBJ1-5; no reliable D call. This CDR3 contains 15 residues. The germline V gene encodes CDR1 LGHNA and CDR2 YSLEER. The germline V and J ends were trimmed by 1 base and 2 bases, with 9 bases remaining between them. The CDR3 coding sequence is TGCGCCAGCAGCCAAGTTGTCGGGGGCAATCAGCCCCAGCATTTT. Its translation: CASSQVVGGNQPQHF.

The chain uses TRBV28 and TRBJ2-5; 7 bases agree with TRBD2. CDR3 length: 12 residues. CDR1 is MDHEN and CDR2 is SYDVKM in the germline V gene. After removal of 10 bases from V and 5 bases from J, the junction contained 7 bases not matched to a gene. Here the CDR3 reads CATRGGVETQYF. Here the CDR3 DNA reads TGTGCCACCCGTGGGGGGGTGGAGACCCAGTACTTC.

This clone was seen a single time. The chain is built from TRBV28 and TRBJ1-3; no clear D gene. CDR3 length equals 16 residues. The V end lost 1 base, the J end lost 2 bases, and 12 bases lay between the germline ends. Germline assignment: CDR1 MDHEN and CDR2 SYDVKM. DNA for the CDR3: TGTGCCAGCAGTTTATTGTTAGGGAGGGCTGGAAACACCATATATTTT. Translating gives CASSLLLGRAGNTIYF.

The chain uses TRBV11-3 and TRBJ2-5; 8 nucleotides match TRBD1. The trim removed 8 bases at V and 5 bases at J, leaving 7 bases unmatched. CDR3 size: 13 residues. Germline CDR1 SGHNT, CDR2 YENEEA. CDR3 sequence: CASARGRGETQYF. CDR3 nucleotides: TGTGCCAGCGCCAGGGGGCGCGGGGAGACCCAGTACTTC.

CDR3 sequence reads: CAWSGIYSTRLFF. The CDR3 bases are TGTGCCTGGAGTGGTATTTATTCGACAAGACTGTTTTTT. The chain is built from TRBV30 and TRBJ1-4; no clear D gene. The CDR3 runs to 13 residues. The V end lost 1 base, the J end lost 13 bases, and 16 bases lay between the germline ends. Germline CDR1 is GTSNPN and CDR2 is SVGIG (reference sequence).

The genes are TRBV19 and TRBJ2-5; perhaps TRBD1 as D (5 bases). The germline gives CDR1 LNHDA, CDR2 SQIVND (reference sequence). Trimming removed 7 bases at V and 0 bases at J, with 9 bases between. CDR3 length: 13 residues. The CDR3 loop is CASKGQNQETQYF. In nucleotides, the CDR3 is TGTGCCAGTAAGGGGCAGAACCAAGAGACCCAGTACTTC.

This clone was seen just once. J is TRBJ2-1 and V is TRBV6-6, with TRBD2 matching over 10 bases. Trimming took 11 bases from V and 10 from J; bases not matched to a gene: 11. Per germline, CDR1 MNHNY and CDR2 SVGAGI (reference sequence). CDR3 length equals 13 residues. Written as DNA, the CDR3 is TGTGCCGGCACCGGGACTAGCGCGGGGGAGCAGTTCTTC. Its protein is CAGTGTSAGEQFF.

The chain's CDR3 is CSVPRTSGPFLTDTQYF. Written as DNA, the CDR3 is TGCAGCGTTCCCCGGACTAGCGGTCCATTCCTCACAGATACGCAGTATTTT. This chain joins TRBV29-1 and TRBJ2-3, with 10 bases matching TRBD2. Germline V gives CDR1 SQVTM, CDR2 ANQGSEA. With V trimmed by 5 bases and J by 2 bases, 13 bases remained unmatched. The CDR3 is 17 residues long.

The chain carries TRBV5-6 and TRBJ1-3, with a possible D match to TRBD1 (6 bases). The V end lost 2 bases, the J end lost 2 bases, and 14 bases lay between the germline ends. The CDR3 runs to 16 residues. CDR1 is SGHDT, CDR2 YYEEEE, per germline. The CDR3: CASSFFLGGTGNTIYF. The DNA of the CDR3 is TGTGCCAGCAGCTTTTTTCTAGGGGGGACTGGAAACACCATATATTTT.

The chain has TRBV6-5 and TRBJ2-1, with 10 bases aligning to TRBD2. V shed 6 bases and J 4 bases; nucleotides not matched to a gene: 3. Germline assignment: CDR1 MNHEY and CDR2 SVGAGI. The CDR3 is 14 residues long. CDR3: CASRGLALYNEQFF. For the CDR3, the DNA is TGTGCCAGCAGGGGACTAGCGTTATACAATGAGCAGTTCTTC.

The J gene is TRBJ2-7, the V gene TRBV7-2; no clear D. V gave up 5 bases and J gave up 1 base, with 9 bases separating them. Germline-derived CDR1 and CDR2 are SGHTA and FQGNSA. This CDR3 spans 13 amino acids. The CDR3 nucleotides read TGTGCCAGCAGCGACTCGAATTCCTACGAGCAGTACTTC. It translates to CASSDSNSYEQYF.

The gene calls are TRBV2 and TRBJ2-1; D remains unclear. The CDR3 is made up of 15 amino acids. Germline loops: CDR1 SNHLY, CDR2 FYNNEI. The germline V and J ends were trimmed by 0 bases and 7 bases, with 13 bases remaining between them. CDR3 protein: CASSEAPDPRNEQFF. DNA for the CDR3: TGTGCCAGCAGTGAAGCGCCGGACCCCCGGAATGAGCAGTTCTTC.